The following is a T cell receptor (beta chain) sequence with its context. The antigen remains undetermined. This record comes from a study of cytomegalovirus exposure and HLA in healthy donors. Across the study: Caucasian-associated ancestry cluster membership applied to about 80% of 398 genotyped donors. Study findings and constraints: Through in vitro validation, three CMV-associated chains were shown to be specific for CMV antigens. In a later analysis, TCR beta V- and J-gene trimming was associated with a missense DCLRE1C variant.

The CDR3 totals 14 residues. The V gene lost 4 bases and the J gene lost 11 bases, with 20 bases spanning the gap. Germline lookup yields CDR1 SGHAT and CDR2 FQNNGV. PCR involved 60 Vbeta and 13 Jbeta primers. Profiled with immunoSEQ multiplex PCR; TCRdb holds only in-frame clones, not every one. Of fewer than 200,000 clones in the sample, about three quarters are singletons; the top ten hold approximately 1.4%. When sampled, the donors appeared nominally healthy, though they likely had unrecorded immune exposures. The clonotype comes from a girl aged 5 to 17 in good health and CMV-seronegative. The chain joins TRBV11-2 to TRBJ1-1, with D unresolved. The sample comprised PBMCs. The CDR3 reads CASSWVHAHLGAFF. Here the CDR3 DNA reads TGTGCCAGCAGCTGGGTACACGCTCACCTCGGGGCTTTCTTT. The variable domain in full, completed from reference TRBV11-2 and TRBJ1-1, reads EAGVAQSPRYKIIEKRQSVAFWCNPISGHATLYWYQQILGQGPKLLIQFQNNGVVDDSQLPKDRFSAERLKGVDSTLKIQPAKLEDSAVYLCASSWVHAHLGAFFGQGTRLTVV.